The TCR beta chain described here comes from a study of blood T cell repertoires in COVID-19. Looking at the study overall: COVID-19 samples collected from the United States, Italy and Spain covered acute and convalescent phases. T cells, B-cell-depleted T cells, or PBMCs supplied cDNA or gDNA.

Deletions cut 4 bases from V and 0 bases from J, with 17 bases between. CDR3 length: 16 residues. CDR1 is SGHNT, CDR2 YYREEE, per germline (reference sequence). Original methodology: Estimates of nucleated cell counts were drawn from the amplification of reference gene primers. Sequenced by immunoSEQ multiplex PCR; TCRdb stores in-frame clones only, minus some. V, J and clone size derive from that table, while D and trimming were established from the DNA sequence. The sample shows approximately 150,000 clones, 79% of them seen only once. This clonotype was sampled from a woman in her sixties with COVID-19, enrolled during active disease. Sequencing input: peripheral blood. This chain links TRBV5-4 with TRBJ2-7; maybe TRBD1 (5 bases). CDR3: CASSPQIGVSSYEQYF. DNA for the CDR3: TGTGCCAGCAGCCCCCAGATAGGGGTTAGCTCCTACGAGCAGTACTTC.